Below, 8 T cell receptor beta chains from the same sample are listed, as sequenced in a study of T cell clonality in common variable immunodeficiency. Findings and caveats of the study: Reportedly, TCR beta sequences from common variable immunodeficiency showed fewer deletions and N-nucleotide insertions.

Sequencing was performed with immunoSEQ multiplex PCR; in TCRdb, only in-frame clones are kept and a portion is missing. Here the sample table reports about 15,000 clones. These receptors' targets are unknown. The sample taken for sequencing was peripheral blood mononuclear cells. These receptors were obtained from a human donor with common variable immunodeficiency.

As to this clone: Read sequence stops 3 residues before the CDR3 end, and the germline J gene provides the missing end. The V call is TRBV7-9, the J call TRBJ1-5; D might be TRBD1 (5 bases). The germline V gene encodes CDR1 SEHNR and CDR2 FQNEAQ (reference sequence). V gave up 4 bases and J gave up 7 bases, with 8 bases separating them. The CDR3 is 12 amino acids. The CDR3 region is CASSSGFQPQHF. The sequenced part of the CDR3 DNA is TGTGCCAGCAGCTCAGGGTTCCAGCCC.

CDR3 bases read: TGTGCCAGTAGTAGAGGACAGTCGAACACTGAA. Amino acid sequence: CASSRGQSNTE. The whole CDR3 sequence reads CASSRGQSNTEAFF. V gene TRBV19 combines with J gene TRBJ1-1; a weak D match, TRBD1 (6 bases). The sequenced fragment ends 3 residues before the CDR3 boundary, so the rest is inferred from the germline J gene. V dropped 4 bases and J dropped 1 base, with 10 bases sitting between them. The CDR3 is made up of 14 amino acids. The germline V gene has CDR1 LNHDA and CDR2 SQIVND (reference sequence). Variable domain in full (rest from reference TRBV19 and TRBJ1-1): DGGITQSPKYLFRKEGQNVTLSCEQNLNHDAMYWYRQDPGQGLRLIYYSQIVNDFQKGDIAEGYSVSREKKESFPLTVTSAQKNPTAFYLCASSRGQSNTEAFFGQGTRLTVV.

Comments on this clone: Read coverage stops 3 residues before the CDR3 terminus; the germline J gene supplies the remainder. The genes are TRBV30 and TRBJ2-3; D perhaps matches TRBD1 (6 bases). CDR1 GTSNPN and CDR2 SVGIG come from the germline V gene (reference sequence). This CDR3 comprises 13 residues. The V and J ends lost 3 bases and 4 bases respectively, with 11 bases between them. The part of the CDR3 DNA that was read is TGTGCCTGGAGAAAGACAGGAGCAGATACG. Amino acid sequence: CAWRKTGADT. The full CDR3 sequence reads CAWRKTGADTQYF.

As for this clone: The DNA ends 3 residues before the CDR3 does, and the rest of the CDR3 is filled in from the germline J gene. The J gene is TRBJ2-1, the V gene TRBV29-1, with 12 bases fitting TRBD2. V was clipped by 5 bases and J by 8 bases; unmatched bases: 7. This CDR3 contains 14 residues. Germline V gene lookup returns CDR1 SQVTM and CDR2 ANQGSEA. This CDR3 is CSVRLAGASDEQFF. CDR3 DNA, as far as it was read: TGCAGCGTTAGACTAGCGGGAGCTTCAGATGAG.

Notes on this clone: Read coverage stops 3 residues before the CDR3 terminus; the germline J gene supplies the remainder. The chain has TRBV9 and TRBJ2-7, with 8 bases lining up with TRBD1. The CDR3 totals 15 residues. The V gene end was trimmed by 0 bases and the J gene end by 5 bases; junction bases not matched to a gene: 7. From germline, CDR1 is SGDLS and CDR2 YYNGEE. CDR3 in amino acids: CASSVAQGAVDEQYF. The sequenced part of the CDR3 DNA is TGTGCCAGCAGCGTAGCCCAGGGGGCGGTAGACGAG.

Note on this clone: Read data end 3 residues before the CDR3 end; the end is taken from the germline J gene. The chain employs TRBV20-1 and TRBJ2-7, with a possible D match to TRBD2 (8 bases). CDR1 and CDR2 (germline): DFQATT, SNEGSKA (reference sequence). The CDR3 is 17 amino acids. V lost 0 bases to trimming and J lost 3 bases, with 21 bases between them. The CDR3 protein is CSARDIRGGTDRYEQYF. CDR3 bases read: TGCAGTGCTAGAGATATTCGGGGGGGGACAGACCGCTACGAG.

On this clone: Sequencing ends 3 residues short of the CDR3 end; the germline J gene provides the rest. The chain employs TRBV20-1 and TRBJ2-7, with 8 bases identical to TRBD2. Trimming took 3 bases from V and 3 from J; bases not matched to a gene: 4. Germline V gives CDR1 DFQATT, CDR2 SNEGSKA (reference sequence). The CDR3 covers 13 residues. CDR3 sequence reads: CSASGLAGYEQYF. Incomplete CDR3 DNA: TGCAGTGCTAGTGGGCTAGCGGGCTACGAG.

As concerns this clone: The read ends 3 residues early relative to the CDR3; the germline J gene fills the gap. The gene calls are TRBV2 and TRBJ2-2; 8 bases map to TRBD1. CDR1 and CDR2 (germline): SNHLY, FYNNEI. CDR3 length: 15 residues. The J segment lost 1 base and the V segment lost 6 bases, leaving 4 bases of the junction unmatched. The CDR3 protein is CASRKGQENTGELFF. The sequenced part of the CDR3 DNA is TGTGCCAGCAGGAAGGGACAGGAGAACACCGGGGAG. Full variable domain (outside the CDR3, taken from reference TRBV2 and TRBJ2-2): EPEVTQTPSHQVTQMGQEVILRCVPISNHLYFYWYRQILGQKVEFLVSFYNNEISEKSEIFDDQFSVERPDGSNFTLKIRSTKLEDSAMYFCASRKGQENTGELFFGEGSRLTVL.